These 25 T cell receptor beta chains came from one sample sequenced in a study of PD-L1 blockade in urothelial cancer. TCRdb keeps only in-frame clones here, not all; method: immunoSEQ multiplex PCR. The sample carries about 45,000 clones, 88% recorded once. Sequenced material: PBMCs, taken around atezolizumab (anti-PD-L1) treatment. Source of these receptors: a man older than 75 with urothelial cancer.

The V call is TRBV2, the J call TRBJ2-7; 8 bases align to TRBD2. The CDR3 is 15 residues long. Germline loops: CDR1 SNHLY, CDR2 FYNNEI. The trim removed 3 bases at V and 0 bases at J, leaving 4 bases unmatched. In DNA form, the CDR3 reads TGTGCCAGCAGTGACGGCGGGAGGCCCTCCTACGAGCAGTACTTC. It encodes CASSDGGRPSYEQYF.

The V call is TRBV18, the J call TRBJ1-1; 10 bases agree with TRBD1. V trimming: 4 bases; J trimming: 6 bases; junction bases outside the gene matches: 17. The CDR3 has 18 amino acids. The V gene's germline CDR1 is KGHSH and CDR2 LQKENI. CDR3 DNA: TGTGCCAGCTCACACTCGTCCGGGACAGGGGTAGTAAAAGCTGAAGCTTTCTTT. This codes for CASSHSSGTGVVKAEAFF.

The chain employs TRBV7-7 and TRBJ1-4; D is possibly TRBD1 (6 bases). Germline CDR1 and CDR2: SSHAT and FNYEAQ (reference sequence). The CDR3 consists of 16 residues. V was clipped by 5 bases and J by 6 bases, with 19 bases between them. CDR3 DNA sequence: TGTGCCAGCAGCGCGACGGGGGGCGGGTCGGATGAAAAACTGTTTTTT. It encodes CASSATGGGSDEKLFF.

This chain uses TRBV6-1 with TRBJ1-1; D not certain. Germline-derived CDR1 and CDR2 are MNHNS and SASEGT. Trimming shortened V by 6 bases and J by 4 bases, and 9 bases separated the two germline ends. The CDR3 runs 12 residues. The CDR3 nucleotides are TGTGCCAGCAGGGAGGTCGGCACTGAAGCTTTCTTT. As protein: CASREVGTEAFF.

The chain has TRBV19 and TRBJ1-1; D unresolved. The CDR3 is 14 amino acids. Germline-derived CDR1 and CDR2 are LNHDA and SQIVND (reference sequence). V lost 3 bases to trimming and J lost 0 bases, with 8 bases between them. DNA of the CDR3: TGTGCCAGTAGTATGCGGGGATTGAACACTGAAGCTTTCTTT. Amino acids: CASSMRGLNTEAFF.

This chain uses TRBV7-2 with TRBJ2-5; TRBD2 agrees at 13 bases. J was trimmed by 5 bases and V by 5 bases; bases with no gene match: 8. The CDR3 totals 16 residues. Germline-derived CDR1 and CDR2 are SGHTA and FQGNSA. The CDR3 is CASSQLAGGSGETQYF. CDR3 coding DNA: TGTGCCAGCAGCCAACTAGCGGGAGGGTCCGGGGAGACCCAGTACTTC.

This rearrangement joins TRBV6-5 to TRBJ1-2; TRBD1 matches 9 bases. CDR1 and CDR2 from the germline V gene are MNHEY and SVGAGI. Trimming at V came to 5 bases and at J to 5 bases, leaving 3 bases not matched to a gene. This CDR3 comprises 13 residues. DNA for the CDR3: TGTGCCAGCAGTACGGGACAGGGATATGGCTACACCTTC. Its translation is CASSTGQGYGYTF.

V is TRBV5-6 and J is TRBJ2-1; 7 bases match TRBD2. After removal of 4 bases from V and 10 bases from J, the junction contained 11 bases not matched to a gene. The CDR3 sequence is 14 residues long. Germline lookup yields CDR1 SGHDT and CDR2 YYEEEE. The CDR3 bases are TGTGCCAGCAGCGTGGTTGGCGGGAGTGGAGAGCAGTTCTTC. This sequence encodes CASSVVGGSGEQFF.

The V call is TRBV30, the J call TRBJ2-2; D unresolved. The CDR3 totals 14 residues. Germline V gives CDR1 GTSNPN, CDR2 SVGIG (reference sequence). Trimming took off 0 bases at V and 6 bases at J, with 11 bases between the two ends. The CDR3 loop is CAWSVLSTSGELFF. The DNA for the CDR3 is TGTGCCTGGAGTGTACTCTCGACTTCCGGGGAGCTGTTTTTT. Supplemented by reference TRBV30 and TRBJ2-2, the full variable domain reads SQTIHQWPATLVQPVGSPLSLECTVEGTSNPNLYWYRQAAGRGLQLLFYSVGIGQISSEVPQNLSASRPQDRQFILSSKKLLLSDSGFYLCAWSVLSTSGELFFGEGSRLTVL.

In its sample, this clone ranks as medium-sized. The chain combines TRBV4-3 with TRBJ1-2; no clear D gene. The germline CDR1 and CDR2 sequences are LGHNA and YSLEER. The CDR3 loop spans 17 amino acids. The ends were cut back, 0 bases at V and 0 bases at J, with 14 bases in the middle. CDR3 in amino acids: CASSQDFQPETNYGYTF. For the CDR3, the DNA is TGCGCCAGCAGCCAAGATTTCCAACCAGAAACTAACTATGGCTACACCTTC.

V gene TRBV10-3 combines with J gene TRBJ2-2; 8 bases align to TRBD1. Germline lookup yields CDR1 ENHRY and CDR2 SYGVKD. V shed 6 bases, J shed 4 bases, and the junction held 7 bases outside the gene matches. The CDR3 is 15 residues long. This CDR3 is CAIRQTGDVTGELFF. DNA for the CDR3: TGTGCCATCAGACAGACAGGGGACGTCACCGGGGAGCTGTTTTTT.

This chain uses TRBV19 with TRBJ2-1; 9 bases map to TRBD2. Per the germline V gene, CDR1 is LNHDA and CDR2 is SQIVND (reference sequence). The CDR3 consists of 14 residues. V lost 8 bases and J lost 4; bases outside the gene matches: 6. The CDR3 sequence is CASLGTSGYNEQFF. The DNA of the CDR3 is TGTGCCAGTCTCGGCACTAGCGGGTACAATGAGCAGTTCTTC. The full variable domain, completed using reference TRBV19 and TRBJ2-1, is DGGITQSPKYLFRKEGQNVTLSCEQNLNHDAMYWYRQDPGQGLRLIYYSQIVNDFQKGDIAEGYSVSREKKESFPLTVTSAQKNPTAFYLCASLGTSGYNEQFFGPGTRLTVL.

This sequence joins TRBV29-1 and TRBJ2-5; TRBD1 aligns across 9 bases. This CDR3 has 13 amino acids. Trimming at V came to 1 base and at J to 7 bases, leaving 4 bases not matched to a gene. CDR1 is SQVTM and CDR2 is ANQGSEA in the germline V gene. As DNA, the CDR3 is TGCAGCGTTGAAGCTGGGACAGGGAGGACCCAGTACTTC. It translates to CSVEAGTGRTQYF.

In this sample, this clone turned up once. The V call is TRBV19, the J call TRBJ2-2; the match to TRBD2 covers 15 bases. The V gene end was trimmed by 3 bases and the J gene end by 3 bases; junction bases not matched to a gene: 8. Germline-derived CDR1 and CDR2 are LNHDA and SQIVND (reference sequence). The CDR3 has 19 residues. In DNA, the CDR3 is TGTGCCAGTAGTATTATAGGACTAGCGGGAGGGCCGGACACCGGGGAGCTGTTTTTT. It is translated as CASSIIGLAGGPDTGELFF.

The chain combines TRBV9 with TRBJ2-1; 11 bases are a match to TRBD2. The CDR3 consists of 16 residues. The germline V gene encodes CDR1 SGDLS and CDR2 YYNGEE. The J segment lost 6 bases and the V segment lost 4 bases, leaving 9 bases of the junction unmatched. In DNA form, the CDR3 reads TGTGCCAGCAGCCCCCAACTAGCGGGAGTTCCCAATGAGCAGTTCTTC. Its translation is CASSPQLAGVPNEQFF.

The chain links TRBV11-2 to TRBJ2-7; TRBD1 matches at 11 bases. The J segment lost 5 bases and the V segment lost 5 bases, leaving 8 bases of the junction unmatched. The CDR3 is 15 amino acids. Germline assignment: CDR1 SGHAT and CDR2 FQNNGV. The CDR3 loop reads CASSPRGTGGNEQYF. Here the CDR3 DNA reads TGTGCCAGCAGCCCGAGGGGGACAGGGGGTAACGAGCAGTACTTC.

This rearrangement joins TRBV28 to TRBJ2-5; D possibly corresponds to TRBD1 (6 bases). CDR3 length: 18 amino acids. V lost 1 base and J 0 bases, leaving 18 bases between the germline ends. Germline CDR1 reads MDHEN; CDR2 reads SYDVKM. The CDR3 bases are TGTGCCAGCAGTTTATTCCCCGGACAGCCTGCTTACCAAGAGACCCAGTACTTC. The encoded protein is CASSLFPGQPAYQETQYF. The full variable domain, rest sourced from reference TRBV28 and TRBJ2-5, is DVKVTQSSRYLVKRTGEKVFLECVQDMDHENMFWYRQDPGLGLRLIYFSYDVKMKEKGDIPEGYSVSREKKERFSLILESASTNQTSMYLCASSLFPGQPAYQETQYFGPGTRLLVL.

There are a few counts of this clone. The J gene is TRBJ2-4, the V gene TRBV19, with D tentatively TRBD2 (6 bases). Germline values: CDR1 LNHDA, CDR2 SQIVND (reference sequence). The CDR3 contains 14 residues. The germline V and J ends were trimmed by 3 bases and 4 bases, with 10 bases remaining between them. The CDR3 nucleotides read TGTGCCAGTAGTATTGGGGGAGGAAAAAACATTCAGTACTTC. Translated: CASSIGGGKNIQYF.

This clone was detected only once. The V gene is TRBV10-1, the J gene TRBJ2-3, with TRBD2 as a possible D gene (6 bases). Per germline, CDR1 WNHNN and CDR2 SYGVQD (reference sequence). Between the trimmed V and J ends, which lost 7 bases and 5 bases, there was a span of 13 bases. The length of the CDR3 is 13 residues. CDR3 region: CASNAGRGDTQYF. The CDR3 DNA sequence: TGCGCCAGCAACGCCGGGAGAGGAGATACGCAGTATTTT.

The CDR3 sequence: CASSSGLAGTDTQYF. The CDR3 nucleotides read TGTGCCAGCAGCTCCGGACTAGCGGGCACAGATACGCAGTATTTT. The V gene is TRBV7-7, the J gene TRBJ2-3, with 10 positions matching TRBD2. The J segment lost 1 base and the V segment lost 4 bases, leaving 2 bases of the junction unmatched. CDR1 is SSHAT and CDR2 is FNYEAQ in the germline V gene (reference sequence). The CDR3 has 15 amino acids.

The chain is built from TRBV4-2 and TRBJ2-3, with D possibly TRBD2 on 6 matching bases. Germline CDR1 and CDR2: LGHNA and YNFKEQ. The CDR3 has 18 amino acids. The V gene lost 0 bases and the J gene lost 0 bases, with 16 bases spanning the gap. CDR3 sequence: CASSQEEYTSPSTDTQYF. The CDR3 nucleotides read TGTGCCAGCAGCCAAGAAGAGTATACTAGCCCTAGCACAGATACGCAGTATTTT.

This clone showed up just once. V gene TRBV28 combines with J gene TRBJ1-2, with D maybe TRBD1 (6 bases). Germline V CDR1 and CDR2: MDHEN, SYDVKM. V lost 5 bases, J lost 4 bases, and 11 bases lay in between. The CDR3 runs 13 residues. CDR3 in DNA: TGTGCCAGCAGTCTCAGGGGCCCCTATGGCTACACCTTC. Its protein product is CASSLRGPYGYTF.

This chain connects TRBV5-1 to TRBJ1-1; possible D gene TRBD1, 6 bases. The CDR3 runs to 15 residues. V was pared by 0 bases and J by 3 bases, with 12 bases between. In germline, CDR1 is SGHRS, CDR2 YFSETQ. CDR3 coding DNA: TGCGCCAGCAGCTTGGGTTCGGCAGGGGACACTGAAGCTTTCTTT. Translating gives CASSLGSAGDTEAFF.

This chain joins TRBV28 and TRBJ2-7; TRBD1 might be the D (6 bases). V was pared by 7 bases and J by 3 bases, with 16 bases between. The length of the CDR3 is 14 residues. Germline lookup yields CDR1 MDHEN and CDR2 SYDVKM. The CDR3 reads CASTNPNRVYEQYF. The DNA of the CDR3 is TGTGCCAGCACTAACCCAAACAGGGTCTACGAGCAGTACTTC.

V usage is TRBV29-1 and J usage is TRBJ2-7; TRBD2 matches 8 bases. This CDR3 region has 12 residues. In germline, CDR1 is SQVTM, CDR2 ANQGSEA. J was trimmed by 5 bases and V by 7 bases; bases with no gene match: 7. CDR3 residues: CSAVTSAHEQYF. The CDR3 nucleotides read TGCAGCGCCGTGACTAGCGCTCACGAGCAGTACTTC.